This entry features one TCR beta chain sequence. With 6 bases clipped from V and 5 bases from J, the junction kept 9 bases outside the gene matches. The CDR3 contains 14 residues. Germline values: CDR1 SQVTM, CDR2 ANQGSEA. TCRdb's table, derived via immunoSEQ multiplex PCR, lists solely in-frame clones and lacks some. The table shows about 290,000 clones, with more than 85% occurring only once. The record originates from a study of blood T cell repertoires in COVID-19. Study-level background: Samples representing acute and convalescent COVID-19 were sourced from the United States, Italy and Spain.

Sequencing was done on a sample of peripheral blood. The source is a man aged 35-49 years with acute or convalescent COVID-19. This chain uses TRBV29-1 with TRBJ1-1, with 10 nucleotides matching TRBD1. Here the CDR3 DNA reads TGCAGCGTCGTTAGACAGGGGGCAAAGACTGAAGCTTTCTTT. Encoded protein: CSVVRQGAKTEAFF.